The sequence of this T cell receptor beta chain was determined in a study of tumor-infiltrating lymphocytes in localized non-small cell lung cancer. Regarding this clone: Its antigen is as yet unknown.

V lost 2 bases, J lost 1 base, and 9 bases lay in between. From germline, CDR1 is GTSNPN and CDR2 SVGIG (reference sequence). This CDR3 contains 13 residues. TCRdb's table, derived via immunoSEQ multiplex PCR, lists solely in-frame clones and lacks some. The repertoire holds thousands of clones, with approximately 60% as singletons. The study, taken as a whole, reports: Immunotypes IM1 and IM2 had similar TCR-derived T-cell fractions.

The chain is built from TRBV30 and TRBJ2-7; tentative D call: TRBD1 (5 bases). This sequence was found in a human donor with non-small cell lung cancer. The sample taken for sequencing was lung tumor tissue. The CDR3 DNA sequence: TGTGCCTGGAGTCCAGGGAAATCCTACGAGCAGTACTTC. Its translation is CAWSPGKSYEQYF.